This TCR beta chain was sequenced during a study of blood T cell repertoires in COVID-19. The overall study: COVID-19 samples collected from the United States, Italy and Spain covered acute and convalescent phases. In each case, the material was cDNA or gDNA derived from T cells, B-cell-depleted T cells, or PBMCs.

The CDR3 spans 15 residues. Germline V gene sequence: CDR1 LNHDA, CDR2 SQIVND (reference sequence). The germline V and J ends were trimmed by 3 bases and 7 bases, with 16 bases remaining between them. Source study methods: Scientists estimated how many nucleated cells there were by amplifying reference gene primers. Sequencing used immunoSEQ multiplex PCR; TCRdb keeps in-frame clones, though not all of them. V, J and clone size are those of that table, while D and trimming were read from the DNA. Of about 98,000 clones in the sample, approximately 86% were seen once. A few counts support this clone. J is TRBJ2-1 and V is TRBV19; D is uncertain. The sequenced sample consisted of peripheral blood. This sequence originates from a man aged 45-60 years with acute or convalescent COVID-19. CDR3 in amino acids: CASSILGFGGNEQFF. CDR3 DNA: TGTGCCAGTAGTATCTTGGGCTTCGGTGGGAATGAGCAGTTCTTC.